This TCR beta chain was captured in a study of regulatory dendritic cells for organ transplantation. Study-wide results and limits: Among resting subsets, memory CD8+ cells contained the most alloreactive clonotypes.

V lost 2 bases, J lost 8 bases, and 9 bases lay in between. Germline CDR1 is MGHRA and CDR2 is YSYEKL. The CDR3 length is 13 residues. Assay used: immunoSEQ multiplex PCR; TCRdb lists only in-frame clones, some missing. Of over 25,000 clones listed, about four fifths are singletons. Worth noting for this clone: Its antigen is unknown.

This sequence joins TRBV4-1 and TRBJ1-4; a weak D match, TRBD1 (6 bases). This clonotype was sampled from a human donor in good health. The sequenced sample was naive CD4+ T cells from blood. Subset indicated: CD45RA+ naive T cells. This chain's CDR3 is CASSQSQGEKLFF. Written as DNA, the CDR3 is TGCGCCAGCAGCCAATCTCAGGGGGAAAAACTGTTTTTT.